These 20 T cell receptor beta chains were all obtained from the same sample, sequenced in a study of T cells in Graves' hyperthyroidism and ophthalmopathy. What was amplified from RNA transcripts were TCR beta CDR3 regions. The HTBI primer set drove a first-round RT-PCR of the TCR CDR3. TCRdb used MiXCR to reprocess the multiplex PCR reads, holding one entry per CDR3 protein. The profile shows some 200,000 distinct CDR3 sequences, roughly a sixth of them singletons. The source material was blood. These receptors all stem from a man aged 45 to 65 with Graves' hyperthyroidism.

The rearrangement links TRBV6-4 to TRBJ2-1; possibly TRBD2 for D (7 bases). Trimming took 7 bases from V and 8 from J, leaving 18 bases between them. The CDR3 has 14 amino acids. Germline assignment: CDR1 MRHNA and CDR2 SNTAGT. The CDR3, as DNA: TGTGCCAGCAAGCCCAGCGGGGAGGGGGATGAGCAGTTCTTC. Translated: CASKPSGEGDEQFF.

This CDR3 is CASVGQGDTEAFF. In DNA, the CDR3 is TGCGCCAGCGTTGGACAGGGCGACACTGAAGCTTTCTTT. The rearrangement links TRBV5-1 to TRBJ1-1, with TRBD1 matching over 8 bases. The germline V gene encodes CDR1 SGHRS and CDR2 YFSETQ. Trimming took 7 bases from V and 3 from J; bases not matched to a gene: 5. The CDR3 is 13 residues long.

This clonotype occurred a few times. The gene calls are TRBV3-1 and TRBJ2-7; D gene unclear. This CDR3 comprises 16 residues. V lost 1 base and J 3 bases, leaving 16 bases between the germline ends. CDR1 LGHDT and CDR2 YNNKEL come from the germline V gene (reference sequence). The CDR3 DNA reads TGTGCCAGCAGCCAAGCCGGGTCCTCGGTCCACTACGAGCAGTACTTC. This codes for CASSQAGSSVHYEQYF.

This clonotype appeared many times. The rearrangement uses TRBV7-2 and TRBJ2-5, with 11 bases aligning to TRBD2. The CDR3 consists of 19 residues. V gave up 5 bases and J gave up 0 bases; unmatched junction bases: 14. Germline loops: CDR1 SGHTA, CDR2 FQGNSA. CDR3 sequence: CASSLGGVAGGGYQETQYF. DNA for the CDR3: TGTGCCAGCAGCCTGGGGGGGGTAGCGGGAGGGGGCTACCAAGAGACCCAGTACTTC.

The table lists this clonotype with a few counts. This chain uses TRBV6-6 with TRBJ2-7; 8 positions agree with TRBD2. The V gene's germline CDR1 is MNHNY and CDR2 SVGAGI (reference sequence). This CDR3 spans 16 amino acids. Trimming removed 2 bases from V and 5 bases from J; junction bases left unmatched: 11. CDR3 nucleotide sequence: TGTGCCAGCAGTTACCTTACTAGCGGAGACCCCCACGAGCAGTACTTC. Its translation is CASSYLTSGDPHEQYF.

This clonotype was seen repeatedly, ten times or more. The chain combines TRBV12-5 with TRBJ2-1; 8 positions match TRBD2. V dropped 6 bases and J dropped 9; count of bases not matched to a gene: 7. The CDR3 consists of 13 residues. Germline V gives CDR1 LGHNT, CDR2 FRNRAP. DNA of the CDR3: TGTGCTAGTGGCGGGGGGGCAGGGATTGAGCAGTTCTTC. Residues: CASGGGAGIEQFF. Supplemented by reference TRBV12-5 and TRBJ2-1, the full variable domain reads DARVTQTPRHKVTEMGQEVTMRCQPILGHNTVFWYRQTMMQGLELLAYFRNRAPLDDSGMPKDRFSAEMPDATLATLKIQPSEPRDSAVYFCASGGGAGIEQFFGPGTRLTVL.

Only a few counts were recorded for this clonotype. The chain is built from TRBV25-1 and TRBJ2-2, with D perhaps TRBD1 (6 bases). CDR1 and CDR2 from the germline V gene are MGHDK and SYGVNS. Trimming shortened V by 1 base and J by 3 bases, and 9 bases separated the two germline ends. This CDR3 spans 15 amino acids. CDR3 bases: TGTGCCAGCAGTGAATTATCAGGGGACACCGGGGAGCTGTTTTTT. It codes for CASSELSGDTGELFF.

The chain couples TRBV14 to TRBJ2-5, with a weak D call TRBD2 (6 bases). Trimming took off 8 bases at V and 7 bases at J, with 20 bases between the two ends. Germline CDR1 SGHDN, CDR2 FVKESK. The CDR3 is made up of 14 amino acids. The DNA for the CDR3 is TGTGCCAGCCGCGGCGGGACCTCCCAGGGGACCCAGTACTTC. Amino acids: CASRGGTSQGTQYF.

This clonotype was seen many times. This chain's CDR3 is CASSRMASSYEQYF. The CDR3 DNA sequence: TGTGCCAGCAGCCGCATGGCTAGCTCCTACGAGCAGTACTTC. The V and J genes are TRBV5-5 and TRBJ2-7, with unresolved D. V was cut by 4 bases and J by 0 bases, with 11 bases left in between. The length of the CDR3 is 14 residues. Germline values: CDR1 SGHKS, CDR2 YYEKEE (reference sequence).

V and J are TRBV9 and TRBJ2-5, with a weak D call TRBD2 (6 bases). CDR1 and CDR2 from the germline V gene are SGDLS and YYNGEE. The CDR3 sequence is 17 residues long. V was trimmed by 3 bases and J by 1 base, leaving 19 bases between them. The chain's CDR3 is CASSEGGGGASQETQYF. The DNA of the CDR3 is TGTGCCAGCAGCGAGGGTGGCGGAGGGGCCTCCCAAGAGACCCAGTACTTC.

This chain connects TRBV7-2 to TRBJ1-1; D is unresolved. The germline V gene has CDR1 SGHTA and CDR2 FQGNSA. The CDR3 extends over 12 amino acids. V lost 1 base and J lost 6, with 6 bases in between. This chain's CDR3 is CASSLGGAEAFF. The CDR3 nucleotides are TGTGCCAGCAGCTTAGGAGGTGCTGAAGCTTTCTTT.

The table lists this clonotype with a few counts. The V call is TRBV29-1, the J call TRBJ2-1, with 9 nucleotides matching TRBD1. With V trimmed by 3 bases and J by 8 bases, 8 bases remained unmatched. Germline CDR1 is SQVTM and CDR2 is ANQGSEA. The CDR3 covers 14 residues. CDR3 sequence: CSVDGTGLIHEQFF. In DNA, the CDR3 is TGCAGCGTTGATGGGACAGGGTTGATCCATGAGCAGTTCTTC.

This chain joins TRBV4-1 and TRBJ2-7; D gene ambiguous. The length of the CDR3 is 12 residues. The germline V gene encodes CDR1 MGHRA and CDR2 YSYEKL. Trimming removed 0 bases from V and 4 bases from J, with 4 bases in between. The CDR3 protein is CASSQDQYEQYF. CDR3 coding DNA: TGCGCCAGCAGCCAAGATCAGTACGAGCAGTACTTC.

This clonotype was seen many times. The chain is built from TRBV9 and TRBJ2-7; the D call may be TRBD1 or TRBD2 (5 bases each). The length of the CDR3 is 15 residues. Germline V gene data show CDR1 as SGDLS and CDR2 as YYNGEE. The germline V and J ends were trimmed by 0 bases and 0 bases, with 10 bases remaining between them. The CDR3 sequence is CASSVGGAFSYEQYF. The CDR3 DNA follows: TGTGCCAGCAGCGTAGGAGGGGCCTTCTCCTACGAGCAGTACTTC.

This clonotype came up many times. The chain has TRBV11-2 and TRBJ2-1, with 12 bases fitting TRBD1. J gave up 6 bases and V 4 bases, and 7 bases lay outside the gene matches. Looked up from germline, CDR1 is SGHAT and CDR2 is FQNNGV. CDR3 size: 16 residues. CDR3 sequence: CASSSWDRGRFNEQFF. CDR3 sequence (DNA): TGTGCCAGCAGCTCTTGGGACAGGGGGCGTTTCAATGAGCAGTTCTTC.

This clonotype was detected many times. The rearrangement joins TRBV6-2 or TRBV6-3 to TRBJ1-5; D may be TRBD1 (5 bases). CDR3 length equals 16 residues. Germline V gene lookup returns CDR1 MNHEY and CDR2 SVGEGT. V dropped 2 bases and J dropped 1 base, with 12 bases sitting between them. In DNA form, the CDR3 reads TGTGCCAGCAGTTACAGGGGCGCGGGGAGCAATCAGCCCCAGCATTTT. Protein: CASSYRGAGSNQPQHF.

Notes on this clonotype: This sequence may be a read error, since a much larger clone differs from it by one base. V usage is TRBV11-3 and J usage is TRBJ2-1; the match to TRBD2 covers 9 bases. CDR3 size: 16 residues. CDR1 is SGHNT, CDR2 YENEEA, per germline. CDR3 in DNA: TGTGCCAGCAGGTTCTCCGGGACTAGCACTTACAATGGGCAGTTCTTC. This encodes CASRFSGTSTYNGQFF.

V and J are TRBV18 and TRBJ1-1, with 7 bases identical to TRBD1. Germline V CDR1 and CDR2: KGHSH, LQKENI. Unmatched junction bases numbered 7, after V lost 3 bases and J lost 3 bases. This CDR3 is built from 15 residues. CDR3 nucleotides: TGTGCCAGCTCACCGAACAGGGGTTTGGACACTGAAGCTTTCTTT. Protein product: CASSPNRGLDTEAFF.

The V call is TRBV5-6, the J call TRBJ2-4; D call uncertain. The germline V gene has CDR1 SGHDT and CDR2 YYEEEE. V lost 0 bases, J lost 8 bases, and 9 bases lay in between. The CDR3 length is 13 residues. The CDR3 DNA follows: TGTGCCAGCAGCTTGGGTACCCCTGACATTCAGTACTTC. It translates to CASSLGTPDIQYF.

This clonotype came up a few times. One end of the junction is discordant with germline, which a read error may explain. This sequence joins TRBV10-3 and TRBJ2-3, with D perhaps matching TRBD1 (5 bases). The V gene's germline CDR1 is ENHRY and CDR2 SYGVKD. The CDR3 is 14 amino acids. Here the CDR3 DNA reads TGTGCCATCAGTGAGGACAGCATCACAGATGCGCAGTATTTT. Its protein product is CAISEDSITDAQYF.